Below are 21 T cell receptor beta chains sequenced from a single sample in a study of CDR3 diversity in severe acne (dated by TCRdb to between 2018 and 2020). Library preparation used PCR. Sequencing was carried out with an Illumina HiSeq 2000. The public reads were reanalyzed by TCRdb: fastp trimming at Q25, MiXCR alignment, in-frame beta chains only. Identical CDR3 protein sequences are pooled into one entry, listed with their most common genes and DNA. The table for this sample lists approximately 97,000 distinct CDR3 sequences; roughly 51% of them were counted only once. 9.5% to 15% of the sample comes from the top ten. The sample was blood. The receptors shown here come from a male donor with acne.

The J gene is TRBJ1-2, the V gene TRBV29-1; possible D gene TRBD1, 5 bases. The V end was cut by 3 bases, the J end by 3 bases, with 8 bases between. From germline, CDR1 is SQVTM and CDR2 ANQGSEA. The CDR3 covers 12 residues. The CDR3 DNA sequence: TGCAGCGTTGAGGACATTTACTATGGCTACACCTTC. Translating gives CSVEDIYYGYTF.

To note about this clonotype: This could be a read error, since a much larger clone is one nucleotide away. The CDR3 carries no conserved terminal phenylalanine or tryptophan, so it likely arises from a read error. The chain links TRBV10-1 to TRBJ2-2; no firm D call. The CDR3 has 14 amino acids. V lost 3 bases and J lost 0, with 5 bases in between. Germline values: CDR1 WNHNN, CDR2 SYGVQD (reference sequence). CDR3 in amino acids: CASSEHSNTGELFS. The CDR3 coding sequence is TGCGCCAGCAGTGAACACTCGAACACCGGGGAGCTGTTTTCT.

V is TRBV7-3 and J is TRBJ2-3; 11 nucleotides match TRBD1. Germline V CDR1 and CDR2: SGHTA, FQGTGA. CDR3 size: 15 residues. J gave up 2 bases and V 4 bases, and 2 bases lay outside the gene matches. CDR3 region: CASSWDRGITDTQYF. The CDR3 DNA sequence: TGTGCCAGCAGCTGGGACAGGGGGATCACAGATACGCAGTATTTT.

The V gene is TRBV7-9, the J gene TRBJ1-1; D is undetermined. With 5 bases removed from V and 7 bases from J, the gap between germline ends came to 26 bases. This CDR3 contains 17 residues. CDR1 and CDR2 (germline): SEHNR, FQNEAQ (reference sequence). The CDR3 is CASSRPGLGGRVNEAFF. CDR3 bases: TGTGCCAGCAGCCGACCGGGGTTGGGCGGGAGGGTTAATGAAGCTTTCTTT.

The chain uses TRBV9 and TRBJ1-5; D perhaps matches TRBD1 (5 bases). Looked up from germline, CDR1 is SGDLS and CDR2 is YYNGEE. The CDR3 runs 14 residues. V was trimmed by 0 bases and J by 6 bases, leaving 10 bases between them. CDR3 in amino acids: CASSVAGVGQPQHF. The CDR3 DNA is TGTGCCAGCAGCGTAGCGGGGGTAGGTCAGCCCCAGCATTTT.

This clonotype was seen only once. V is TRBV25-1 and J is TRBJ2-7; D is possibly TRBD1 (6 bases). The CDR3 is 13 amino acids. Germline CDR1 is MGHDK and CDR2 is SYGVNS. V lost 10 bases and J 3 bases, leaving 16 bases between the germline ends. The chain's CDR3 is CANHPDRHYEQYF. The CDR3 DNA is TGTGCCAACCATCCCGACAGGCACTACGAGCAGTACTTC.

In regard to this clonotype: It is likely a read error, because the conserved phenylalanine at the end of the CDR3 is missing. It is unclear where the CDR3 begins or ends on the DNA, so no DNA is shown, and the CDR3 is as TCRdb lists it. V usage is TRBV6-1 and J usage is TRBJ2-1; the D call of TRBD2 is as the table states it, not checked on the DNA. Germline V gene sequence: CDR1 MNHNS, CDR2 SASEGT. The length of the CDR3 is 15 amino acids, counting both ends. The CDR3 sequence: CASSDSLSSYNEPCP.

In its sample, this clonotype was seen a few times. The chain uses TRBV24-1 and TRBJ2-5; D call uncertain. CDR1 is KGHDR, CDR2 SFDVKD, per germline. The CDR3 extends over 12 amino acids. The V gene lost 0 bases and the J gene lost 5 bases, with 3 bases spanning the gap. The CDR3 loop is CATSDLHETQYF. The CDR3 nucleotides read TGTGCCACCAGTGATTTGCATGAGACCCAGTACTTC.

This clonotype was counted ten times or more. The V gene is TRBV2, the J gene TRBJ2-5; D is unclear. This CDR3 has 11 amino acids. Trimming pared 2 bases from V and 6 bases from J, leaving 4 bases between. Germline V gives CDR1 SNHLY, CDR2 FYNNEI. The CDR3 region is CASSELKTQYF. In DNA, the CDR3 is TGTGCCAGCAGTGAATTGAAGACCCAGTACTTC.

This clonotype has a handful of counts. The chain recombines TRBV15 with TRBJ1-6; weak D call: TRBD1 (5 bases). Germline V gene sequence: CDR1 LNHNV, CDR2 YYDKDF (reference sequence). Trimming cost V 3 bases and J 10 bases, with 13 bases left between them. This CDR3 region has 14 residues. The DNA for the CDR3 is TGTGCCACCAGCAGCAGGGTTCCTGGCTCACCCCTCCACTTT. Its protein product is CATSSRVPGSPLHF.

This rearrangement joins TRBV7-9 to TRBJ1-2; D is ambiguous. CDR1 and CDR2 from the germline V gene are SEHNR and FQNEAQ (reference sequence). Between the trimmed V and J ends, which lost 5 bases and 4 bases, there was a span of 20 bases. The CDR3 spans 16 residues. CDR3 bases: TGTGCCAGCAGCCAATTGTCCACGTACTCATCCTATGGCTACACCTTC. Encoded protein: CASSQLSTYSSYGYTF.

The rearrangement links TRBV15 to TRBJ2-7; tentative D call: TRBD1 (6 bases). From germline, CDR1 is LNHNV and CDR2 YYDKDF (reference sequence). Trimming took 2 bases from V and 3 from J, leaving 14 bases between them. This CDR3 is 15 amino acids long. The CDR3 DNA sequence: TGTGCCACCAGCAGAATGCTGACAGGAGACTACGAGCAGTACTTC. Protein sequence: CATSRMLTGDYEQYF.

To note about this clonotype: A much larger clone lies one base from this, so it may be a read error. V and J are TRBV6-1 and TRBJ1-6, with D possibly matching TRBD1 (5 bases). Germline V lookup: CDR1 MNHNS, CDR2 SASEGT. CDR3 length: 16 amino acids. CDR3 residues: CASSTTGDLAGSPLRF. In DNA form, the CDR3 reads TGTGCCAGCAGTACCACAGGAGACCTAGCAGGGTCACCCCTCCGCTTT.

The chain links TRBV11-2 to TRBJ2-5, with TRBD1 as a possible D gene (6 bases). The end of the DNA is better explained by TRBJ2-7, so the J call may be wrong. The CDR3 has 16 amino acids. CDR1 SGHAT and CDR2 FQNNGV come from the germline V gene. CDR3 amino acids: CASSLWTAENSYEQYF. The CDR3 DNA is TGTGCCAGCAGCTTATGGACAGCCGAAAACTCCTACGAGCAGTACTTC.

The V and J genes are TRBV25-1 and TRBJ1-6; D may be TRBD1 (5 bases). The CDR3 has 13 amino acids. From germline, CDR1 is MGHDK and CDR2 SYGVNS. V was clipped by 7 bases and J by 13 bases, with 17 bases between them. The CDR3 loop is CASTLSGSYPLHF. The CDR3 nucleotides read TGTGCCAGCACTTTGTCAGGGTCCTACCCCCTCCACTTT.

Comments on this clonotype: With a much larger clone just one base away, this may be a read error. The chain employs TRBV19 and TRBJ1-3; perhaps TRBD1 as D (5 bases). The CDR3 spans 14 residues. The germline V gene encodes CDR1 LNHDA and CDR2 SQIVND (reference sequence). CDR3 sequence (DNA): TGTGCCAGTAGTCTTGGGGACTCTGGAAGCACCATATATTTT. It specifies CASSLGDSGSTIYF.

This chain uses TRBV24-1 with TRBJ2-5; TRBD2 is a possible D gene (5 bases). The CDR3 has 17 residues. Germline V lookup: CDR1 KGHDR, CDR2 SFDVKD. Trimming took off 1 base at V and 1 base at J, with 15 bases between the two ends. The CDR3 DNA is TGTGCCACCAGTGATTTTTCCGCGGGCGTCCTCCAAGAGACCCAGTACTTC. Translation: CATSDFSAGVLQETQYF.

This clonotype was seen a handful of times. A junction end diverges from the germline sequence, so it may reflect a read error. The genes are TRBV24-1 and TRBJ2-5; no clear D gene. The CDR3 extends over 10 amino acids. The germline CDR1 and CDR2 sequences are KGHDR and SFDVKD. CDR3 in amino acids: CATIPTTTDF. The DNA of the CDR3 is TGTGCCACCATCCCAACCACAACGGACTTC.

The CDR3 region is CASSLAGGVSYEQYF. CDR3 sequence (DNA): TGTGCCAGCAGCTTAGCGGGAGGGGTGTCCTACGAGCAGTACTTC. This sequence joins TRBV7-2 and TRBJ2-7; 7 nucleotides line up with TRBD2. The germline V gene has CDR1 SGHTA and CDR2 FQGNSA. The CDR3 extends over 15 amino acids. The trim removed 0 bases at V and 1 base at J, leaving 3 bases unmatched.

A few counts support this clonotype. This rearrangement joins TRBV28 to TRBJ1-1; TRBD1 agrees at 8 bases. The V and J ends lost 4 bases and 4 bases, in that order; junction bases with no gene match: 5. The germline CDR1 and CDR2 sequences are MDHEN and SYDVKM. The CDR3 is made up of 14 amino acids. Written as DNA, the CDR3 is TGTGCCAGCAGTTCCAGGGGGCGCAGCACTGAAGCTTTCTTT. This encodes CASSSRGRSTEAFF.

V usage is TRBV20-1 and J usage is TRBJ2-5; 11 bases map to TRBD2. The CDR3 loop spans 16 amino acids. V was clipped by 0 bases and J by 5 bases; unmatched bases: 8. CDR1 is DFQATT, CDR2 SNEGSKA, per germline (reference sequence). The CDR3 loop reads CSARDVTSGSVETQYF. The DNA of the CDR3 is TGCAGTGCTAGAGATGTAACTAGCGGGAGCGTCGAGACCCAGTACTTC.